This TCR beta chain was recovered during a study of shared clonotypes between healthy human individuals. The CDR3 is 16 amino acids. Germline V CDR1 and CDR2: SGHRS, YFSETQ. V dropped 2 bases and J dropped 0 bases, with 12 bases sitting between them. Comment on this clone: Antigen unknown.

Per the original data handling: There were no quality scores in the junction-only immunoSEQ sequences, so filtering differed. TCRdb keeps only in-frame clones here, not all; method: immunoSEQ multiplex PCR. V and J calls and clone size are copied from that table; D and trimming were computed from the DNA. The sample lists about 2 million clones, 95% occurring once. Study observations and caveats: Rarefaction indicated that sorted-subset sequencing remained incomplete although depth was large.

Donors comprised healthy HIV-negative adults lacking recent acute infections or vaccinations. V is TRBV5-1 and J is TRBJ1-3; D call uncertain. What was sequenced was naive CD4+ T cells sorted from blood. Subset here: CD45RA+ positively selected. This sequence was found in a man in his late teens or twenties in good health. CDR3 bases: TGCGCCAGCAGCTTCGAAGGATTCCTCTCTGGAAACACCATATATTTT. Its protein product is CASSFEGFLSGNTIYF.